Below are 29 T cell receptor beta chains sequenced from a single sample in a study of blood T cell repertoires in COVID-19. Profiling relied on immunoSEQ multiplex PCR, and the TCRdb table lists in-frame clones only, not all of them. The sample has 60,000 or so clones, almost 85% seen once. The sample comprised peripheral blood. Receptors were obtained from a human donor in a cohort sampled during active COVID-19.

In this sample, this clone turned up once. The rearrangement uses TRBV4-3 and TRBJ2-2, with TRBD2 as a possible D gene (6 bases). The V gene's germline CDR1 is LGHNA and CDR2 YSLEER. The CDR3 covers 14 residues. The V gene lost 4 bases and the J gene lost 6 bases, with 12 bases spanning the gap. The CDR3 nucleotides read TGCGCCAGCAGCCCCAGACTAGTGGCCGGGGAGCTGTTTTTT. Residues: CASSPRLVAGELFF.

CDR3 DNA sequence: TGTGCCTGGAGTGGACAGGCTAATGAAAAACTGTTTTTT. It translates to CAWSGQANEKLFF. The rearrangement uses TRBV30 and TRBJ1-4; D might be TRBD1 (6 bases). The CDR3 runs to 13 residues. Germline-derived CDR1 and CDR2 are GTSNPN and SVGIG (reference sequence). Trimming removed 1 base from V and 3 bases from J, with 6 bases in between.

The rearrangement joins TRBV27 to TRBJ1-4, with 8 bases matching TRBD1. V shed 0 bases, J shed 10 bases, and the junction held 7 bases outside the gene matches. This CDR3 spans 15 amino acids. Germline V lookup: CDR1 MNHEY, CDR2 SMNVEV (reference sequence). The DNA for the CDR3 is TGTGCCAGCAGTTTATCTACCGCAGGGGGCGGAAAACTGTTTTTT. It translates to CASSLSTAGGGKLFF.

The chain combines TRBV6-5 with TRBJ1-5; D call uncertain. The V and J ends lost 0 bases and 1 base respectively, with 7 bases between them. Per the germline V gene, CDR1 is MNHEY and CDR2 is SVGAGI. The CDR3 length is 15 residues. CDR3 coding DNA: TGTGCCAGCAGTTACTCGAGCGTGAGCAATCAGCCCCAGCATTTT. It is translated as CASSYSSVSNQPQHF.

The gene calls are TRBV20-1 and TRBJ2-5; 8 bases are a match to TRBD2. The CDR3 has 14 residues. J lost 2 bases, V lost 3 bases, and 5 bases had no gene match. Germline V lookup: CDR1 DFQATT, CDR2 SNEGSKA (reference sequence). Here the CDR3 reads CSASLLAAQETQYF. The CDR3 region has the DNA TGCAGTGCTAGTCTACTAGCGGCTCAAGAGACCCAGTACTTC.

The rearrangement uses TRBV13 and TRBJ1-2, with 8 bases matching TRBD1. In germline, CDR1 is PRHDT, CDR2 FYEKMQ (reference sequence). Unmatched junction bases numbered 2, after V lost 8 bases and J lost 3 bases. This CDR3 contains 12 residues. CDR3 bases: TGTGCCAGCCGGGGACAGGACTATGGCTACACCTTC. It codes for CASRGQDYGYTF.

The chain combines TRBV10-1 with TRBJ2-3; D gene ambiguous. The V gene lost 2 bases and the J gene lost 7 bases, with 13 bases spanning the gap. Germline loops: CDR1 WNHNN, CDR2 SYGVQD (reference sequence). The CDR3 has 14 residues. In nucleotides, the CDR3 is TGCGCCAGCAGTGAGCTAGGTCGTCTGAATACGCAGTATTTT. Its protein product is CASSELGRLNTQYF.

Here the CDR3 DNA reads TGCGCCAGCCGGCAGGGAAGCACAGATACGCAGTATTTT. This translates into CASRQGSTDTQYF. The rearrangement uses TRBV4-1 and TRBJ2-3, with D perhaps TRBD1 (5 bases). Trimming left V 8 bases short and J 0 bases short, with 9 bases between. Germline assignment: CDR1 MGHRA and CDR2 YSYEKL. This CDR3 contains 13 residues.

This chain joins TRBV3-1 (or the pseudogene TRBV3-2) and TRBJ2-1; TRBD1 agrees at 9 bases. With 4 bases clipped from V and 0 bases from J, the junction kept 7 bases outside the gene matches. Germline V CDR1 and CDR2: LGHDT, YNNKEL (reference sequence). This CDR3 has 17 residues. CDR3 amino acids: CASSRDRVRSSYNEQFF. The CDR3 coding sequence is TGTGCCAGCAGCCGGGACAGGGTCCGGAGCTCCTACAATGAGCAGTTCTTC.

The chain couples TRBV2 to TRBJ2-3; 8 nucleotides align to TRBD1. J lost 4 bases, V lost 6 bases, and 3 bases had no gene match. CDR1 and CDR2 (germline): SNHLY, FYNNEI. This CDR3 comprises 13 residues. CDR3 DNA: TGTGCCAGCAGCAGGGGGCGCGCAGATACGCAGTATTTT. This gives the protein CASSRGRADTQYF. Variable domain in full (rest from reference TRBV2 and TRBJ2-3): EPEVTQTPSHQVTQMGQEVILRCVPISNHLYFYWYRQILGQKVEFLVSFYNNEISEKSEIFDDQFSVERPDGSNFTLKIRSTKLEDSAMYFCASSRGRADTQYFGPGTRLTVL.

In DNA, the CDR3 is TGTGCCAGCAGCACCTGGGAGGGATACAATGAGCAGTTCTTC. Protein product: CASSTWEGYNEQFF. The chain is built from TRBV9 and TRBJ2-1, with 7 bases that match TRBD2. The CDR3 runs 14 residues. V lost 4 bases to trimming and J lost 4 bases; unmatched junction nucleotides: 5. Germline-derived CDR1 and CDR2 are SGDLS and YYNGEE.

The rearrangement joins TRBV6-4 to TRBJ2-7, with 9 nucleotides matching TRBD2. The CDR3 loop spans 17 amino acids. V gave up 8 bases and J gave up 6 bases; unmatched junction bases: 20. Germline V CDR1 and CDR2: MRHNA, SNTAGT. The chain's CDR3 is CASEELGLAPPSSEQYF. The DNA of the CDR3 is TGTGCCAGCGAAGAGCTGGGACTAGCCCCCCCTTCAAGCGAGCAGTACTTC.

Notes on this clone: Distinct nucleotide sequences in the sample also encode this CDR3. The chain links TRBV5-1 to TRBJ2-5, with a weak D call TRBD1 (6 bases). Deletions cut 0 bases from V and 1 base from J, with 7 bases between. The CDR3 runs 14 residues. Germline V gives CDR1 SGHRS, CDR2 YFSETQ. The CDR3 DNA is TGCGCCAGCAGCTTGGTAGGGGGCCAAGAGACCCAGTACTTC. Translated: CASSLVGGQETQYF.

This clone has more than one count but fewer than ten. The CDR3 DNA is TGTGCCAGCAGCTCCAGGGCCGACCAGCCCCAGCATTTT. Translation gives CASSSRADQPQHF. The genes are TRBV7-9 and TRBJ1-5; possible D gene TRBD1, 5 bases. Germline lookup yields CDR1 SEHNR and CDR2 FQNEAQ (reference sequence). The CDR3 is made up of 13 amino acids. Trimming took off 4 bases at V and 7 bases at J, with 11 bases between the two ends.

V usage is TRBV9 and J usage is TRBJ2-5; 10 bases agree with TRBD2. V lost 5 bases and J lost 3; bases outside the gene matches: 16. Germline V lookup: CDR1 SGDLS, CDR2 YYNGEE. The CDR3 spans 18 residues. This chain's CDR3 is CASSPPLSSGGLKETQYF. CDR3 DNA: TGTGCCAGCAGTCCCCCTTTGAGTAGCGGGGGGCTAAAAGAGACCCAGTACTTC.

The chain has TRBV12-3 or TRBV12-4 and TRBJ2-1; TRBD2 matches at 8 bases. Unmatched junction bases numbered 4, after V lost 3 bases and J lost 9 bases. CDR3 length equals 13 residues. The CDR3 DNA is TGTGCCAGCAGTTTGTCGGGGGGGGCTGAGCAGTTCTTC. Its translation is CASSLSGGAEQFF.

The chain is built from TRBV30 and TRBJ1-3; D uncertain. Germline CDR1 reads GTSNPN; CDR2 reads SVGIG (reference sequence). CDR3 length: 11 amino acids. Trimming pared 7 bases from V and 8 bases from J, leaving 12 bases between. The CDR3: CASPKGDTIYF. CDR3 sequence (DNA): TGTGCCTCCCCCAAGGGAGACACCATATATTTT. Full variable domain (remainder filled in from reference TRBV30 and TRBJ1-3): SQTIHQWPATLVQPVGSPLSLECTVEGTSNPNLYWYRQAAGRGLQLLFYSVGIGQISSEVPQNLSASRPQDRQFILSSKKLLLSDSGFYLCASPKGDTIYFGEGSWLTVV.

This chain joins TRBV7-8 and TRBJ2-2, with TRBD1 as a possible D gene (6 bases). V gave up 1 base and J gave up 5 bases, with 14 bases separating them. The CDR3 runs to 16 residues. CDR1 is SGHVS and CDR2 is FQNEAQ in the germline V gene. In DNA, the CDR3 is TGTGCCAGCAGCTTAGGGTACAGGGAGAGGACCGGGGAGCTGTTTTTT. It translates to CASSLGYRERTGELFF.

This chain uses TRBV27 with TRBJ1-1; 7 nucleotides align to TRBD1. The length of the CDR3 is 14 residues. J was trimmed by 6 bases and V by 6 bases; bases with no gene match: 10. Germline V gene lookup returns CDR1 MNHEY and CDR2 SMNVEV (reference sequence). The CDR3 DNA sequence: TGTGCCAGCAGCCCTGGAGGACAGGTTCCTGAAGCTTTCTTT. Its translation: CASSPGGQVPEAFF.

The chain recombines TRBV5-1 with TRBJ2-2, with D perhaps TRBD1 (6 bases). V was shortened by 4 bases and J by 0 bases, with 10 bases between the two germline ends. The germline gives CDR1 SGHRS, CDR2 YFSETQ. This CDR3 contains 15 residues. DNA of the CDR3: TGCGCCAGCAGCCCTCGGACAGCGAACACCGGGGAGCTGTTTTTT. It is translated as CASSPRTANTGELFF. Filled out from reference TRBV5-1 and TRBJ2-2, the complete variable domain reads KAGVTQTPRYLIKTRGQQVTLSCSPISGHRSVSWYQQTPGQGLQFLFEYFSETQRNKGNFPGRFSGRQFSNSRSEMNVSTLELGDSALYLCASSPRTANTGELFFGEGSRLTVL.

This sequence joins TRBV2 and TRBJ1-2; TRBD1 agrees at 10 bases. Germline V gene sequence: CDR1 SNHLY, CDR2 FYNNEI. With 6 bases clipped from V and 8 bases from J, the junction kept 9 bases outside the gene matches. The CDR3 has 14 amino acids. The CDR3 loop is CASRTGQGGFGYTF. For the CDR3, the DNA is TGTGCCAGCAGAACAGGACAGGGGGGGTTCGGCTACACCTTC.

The CDR3 nucleotides are TGTGCCAGCAGCCCTAGTATCATAGTCGAGCAGTACTTC. It translates to CASSPSIIVEQYF. The genes are TRBV16 and TRBJ2-7; no clear D gene. This CDR3 has 13 amino acids. The V gene's germline CDR1 is KGHSY and CDR2 FQNENV. Trimming took off 4 bases at V and 6 bases at J, with 13 bases between the two ends.

The chain joins TRBV11-3 to TRBJ1-2; unclear D gene. Germline assignment: CDR1 SGHNT and CDR2 YENEEA. The CDR3 is 11 amino acids. Trimming shortened V by 4 bases and J by 8 bases, and 8 bases separated the two germline ends. CDR3 in amino acids: CASSSGSGYTF. CDR3 DNA: TGTGCCAGCAGCTCGGGGTCAGGCTACACCTTC.

DNA for the CDR3: TGTGCTAGTGGGGAGGAAGCGGGCGGGACCACAGATACGCAGTATTTT. Protein sequence: CASGEEAGGTTDTQYF. The chain employs TRBV12-5 and TRBJ2-3, with D maybe TRBD2 (6 bases). V lost 6 bases and J lost 2, with 18 bases in between. The CDR3 is 16 residues long. Germline CDR1 reads LGHNT; CDR2 reads FRNRAP.

The chain couples TRBV3-1 (or the pseudogene TRBV3-2) to TRBJ1-5; D gene uncertain. In germline, CDR1 is LGHDT, CDR2 YNNKEL (reference sequence). This CDR3 comprises 14 residues. Trimming cost V 1 base and J 4 bases, with 8 bases left between them. The DNA for the CDR3 is TGTGCCAGCAGCCAAGTGTCGGAGAATCAGCCCCAGCATTTT. Translated, it gives CASSQVSENQPQHF.

This clone was recorded a few times. The rearrangement uses TRBV18 and TRBJ2-7, with 8 bases lining up with TRBD1. Germline CDR1 KGHSH, CDR2 LQKENI. Trimming removed 5 bases from V and 2 bases from J; junction bases left unmatched: 8. The CDR3 runs 15 residues. The chain's CDR3 is CASSGDRGRAYEQYF. CDR3 DNA sequence: TGTGCCAGCTCAGGCGACAGGGGAAGGGCCTACGAGCAGTACTTC.

By share, this clone counts as medium-sized. The chain uses TRBV7-9 and TRBJ1-3; D is uncertain. The CDR3 consists of 16 residues. CDR1 is SEHNR, CDR2 FQNEAQ, per germline (reference sequence). Trimming stripped 4 bases from V and 0 bases from J, with 13 bases between. CDR3 loop: CASSSEAGLSGNTIYF. The CDR3 DNA reads TGTGCCAGCAGCTCAGAGGCGGGCCTCTCTGGAAACACCATATATTTT.

The chain links TRBV4-3 to TRBJ2-3; 9 bases are shared with TRBD1. V lost 4 bases to trimming and J lost 4 bases; unmatched junction nucleotides: 6. The CDR3 spans 15 residues. The germline gives CDR1 LGHNA, CDR2 YSLEER. The CDR3 DNA is TGCGCCAGCAGCCCCCAACAGGGGGCCTCAGATACGCAGTATTTT. Residues: CASSPQQGASDTQYF.

The gene calls are TRBV27 and TRBJ1-2, with 7 bases identical to TRBD1. In germline, CDR1 is MNHEY, CDR2 SMNVEV (reference sequence). The CDR3 is 13 amino acids. After removal of 4 bases from V and 4 bases from J, the junction contained 3 bases not matched to a gene. The CDR3 nucleotides are TGTGCCAGCAGTTACGGGACAGCCTATGGCTACACCTTC. Residues: CASSYGTAYGYTF.